A single sample is the source of the 9 T cell receptor beta chains below, sequenced in a study of response to subunit inactivated influenza vaccine. TCRdb passed the RT-PCR reads through MiXCR, listing each CDR3 protein once. The sample has hundreds of thousands of distinct CDR3 sequences, approximately 12% seen once. The specimen was PBMCs from blood, collected about 40 days after vaccination. These receptors all stem from a man aged 50-59 years who received an inactivated influenza vaccine.

This sequence joins TRBV30 and TRBJ1-1; no reliable D call. V lost 3 bases, J lost 1 base, and 12 bases lay in between. Germline V gives CDR1 GTSNPN, CDR2 SVGIG (reference sequence). This CDR3 is built from 14 residues. CDR3: CAWRVDWGNTEAFF. The CDR3 DNA reads TGTGCCTGGAGGGTGGATTGGGGGAACACTGAAGCTTTCTTT.

This clonotype was seen a handful of times. This chain links TRBV6-2 or TRBV6-3 with TRBJ2-3; weak D call: TRBD1 (6 bases). The CDR3 contains 13 residues. The V end lost 8 bases, the J end lost 4 bases, and 13 bases lay between the germline ends. Germline-derived CDR1 and CDR2 are MNHEY and SVGEGT. CDR3 region: CASGTQGADTQYF. In DNA, the CDR3 is TGTGCCAGCGGAACACAGGGCGCAGATACGCAGTATTTT.

The genes are TRBV20-1 and TRBJ2-7; tentative D call: TRBD1 (6 bases). Germline assignment: CDR1 DFQATT and CDR2 SNEGSKA (reference sequence). CDR3 length: 13 amino acids. V was clipped by 6 bases and J by 2 bases, with 14 bases between them. The CDR3 here is CSADRQAPYEQYF. The CDR3 DNA follows: TGCAGTGCCGACCGACAGGCTCCCTACGAGCAGTACTTC.

There are a few counts of this clonotype. The rearrangement links TRBV6-5 to TRBJ2-2; the match to TRBD2 covers 9 bases. The V gene's germline CDR1 is MNHEY and CDR2 SVGAGI. V lost 2 bases to trimming and J lost 1 base; unmatched junction nucleotides: 5. The CDR3 spans 17 residues. The CDR3 region is CASSYEAGGKNTGELFF. In DNA form, the CDR3 reads TGTGCCAGCAGTTACGAGGCGGGAGGGAAGAACACCGGGGAGCTGTTTTTT.

This clonotype was seen many times. V and J are TRBV5-6 and TRBJ2-7; D gene unclear. V shed 1 base and J shed 3 bases, with 8 bases lying between them. The CDR3 runs to 13 residues. CDR1 is SGHDT, CDR2 YYEEEE, per germline. Here the CDR3 reads CASSLSSGYEQYF. The DNA for the CDR3 is TGTGCCAGCAGCTTGTCTTCAGGCTACGAGCAGTACTTC.

The sample holds a few counts of this clonotype. V and J are TRBV20-1 and TRBJ2-2, with 12 nucleotides matching TRBD2. V was pared by 1 base and J by 8 bases, with 5 bases of the junction left unmatched. The CDR3 extends over 15 amino acids. The germline CDR1 and CDR2 sequences are DFQATT and SNEGSKA (reference sequence). The CDR3 reads CSARGTSGTGGELFF. The CDR3 DNA reads as TGCAGTGCTAGAGGGACTAGCGGGACTGGGGGGGAGCTGTTTTTT.

This clonotype has a handful of counts. For the CDR3, the DNA is TGCAGTGCCAATCCCAATAATAGCGGGAGGGACGAGCAGTACTTC. As protein: CSANPNNSGRDEQYF. The chain recombines TRBV20-1 with TRBJ2-7, with TRBD2 identical over 11 bases. CDR1 DFQATT and CDR2 SNEGSKA come from the germline V gene (reference sequence). V was pared by 6 bases and J by 5 bases, with 12 bases of the junction left unmatched. The CDR3 runs to 15 residues.

Only a few counts were recorded for this clonotype. V usage is TRBV6-5 and J usage is TRBJ1-1; 10 nucleotides match TRBD1. With 2 bases clipped from V and 1 base from J, the junction kept 7 bases outside the gene matches. Germline CDR1 MNHEY, CDR2 SVGAGI. The CDR3 is 17 residues long. The CDR3 DNA reads TGTGCCAGCAGTTACGGGGACAGGGGTGCTCAGAACACTGAAGCTTTCTTT. It specifies CASSYGDRGAQNTEAFF.

The chain joins TRBV29-1 to TRBJ2-5; D is unresolved. V dropped 2 bases and J dropped 3 bases, with 7 bases sitting between them. Germline CDR1 and CDR2: SQVTM and ANQGSEA. The CDR3 length is 12 residues. This chain's CDR3 is CSVERNEETQYF. The CDR3 bases are TGCAGCGTTGAAAGAAACGAAGAGACCCAGTACTTC. Full variable domain (remainder filled in from reference TRBV29-1 and TRBJ2-5): SAVISQKPSRDICQRGTSLTIQCQVDSQVTMMFWYRQQPGQSLTLIATANQGSEATYESGFVIDKFPISRPNLTFSTLTVSNMSPEDSSIYLCSVERNEETQYFGPGTRLLVL.